This T cell receptor (beta chain) was captured in a study of technical replicates of blood from several donors. Repertoires were generated with immunoSEQ multiplex PCR, while TCRdb's copy carries only in-frame clones and drops some. The data hold tens of thousands of clones, with around 97% observed a single time. The CDR3 has 15 residues. The V gene end was trimmed by 4 bases and the J gene end by 4 bases; junction bases not matched to a gene: 10. CDR1 SGHRS and CDR2 YFSETQ come from the germline V gene. The sequence came from a human donor in good health. Sample: T cells isolated from PBMCs. This chain joins TRBV5-1 and TRBJ2-7; 8 bases agree with TRBD2. CDR3 DNA: TGCGCCAGCAGCAGACAACGGGAGGGTTCTTACGAGCAGTACTTC. Translating gives CASSRQREGSYEQYF.